What follows are 15 T cell receptor beta chains derived from one specimen sequenced in a study of Graves' ophthalmopathy and Graves' hyperthyroidism. From RNA, the CDR3 regions of TCR beta chains were amplified and sequenced. HTBI primers were used in a first-round RT-PCR, which preceded a second-round multiplex PCR. TCRdb re-called the multiplex PCR reads through MiXCR, storing one row per CDR3 protein. The data contain 400,000 or so distinct CDR3 sequences, 15% of them singletons. The sequenced sample was peripheral blood. The receptor set was obtained from a woman aged 18-35 years with stable Graves' hyperthyroidism.

This clonotype came up many times. The genes are TRBV20-1 and TRBJ2-7; the match to TRBD1 covers 9 bases. CDR3 size: 12 residues. The germline V gene has CDR1 DFQATT and CDR2 SNEGSKA (reference sequence). Unmatched junction bases numbered 4, after V lost 4 bases and J lost 6 bases. The CDR3 spells CSATDRGGEQYF. Here the CDR3 DNA reads TGCAGTGCTACGGACAGGGGAGGCGAGCAGTACTTC.

A few counts support this clonotype. The chain carries TRBV7-9 and TRBJ2-2, with 9 bases matching TRBD1. The ends lost 5 bases at V and 7 bases at J; junction bases unmatched: 5. The CDR3 consists of 14 residues. Germline assignment: CDR1 SEHNR and CDR2 FQNEAQ (reference sequence). CDR3 sequence reads: CASSHRGRIGELFF. The CDR3 nucleotides read TGTGCCAGCAGCCACAGGGGGCGGATCGGGGAGCTGTTTTTT.

In its sample, this clonotype was seen a few times. The rearrangement uses TRBV4-1 and TRBJ1-5; 7 bases line up with TRBD1. V shed 0 bases, J shed 7 bases, and the junction held 6 bases outside the gene matches. Germline values: CDR1 MGHRA, CDR2 YSYEKL. The CDR3 is made up of 15 amino acids. CDR3 DNA: TGCGCCAGCAGCCAAGACAGGGGGGCACAACAGCCCCAGCATTTT. It yields the protein CASSQDRGAQQPQHF.

As regards this clonotype: A much larger clone differs from this one at a single base, so this may be a read error. Given the absence of the conserved phenylalanine or tryptophan at the CDR3 end, a read error is likely. The chain joins TRBV7-9 to TRBJ2-7; 9 positions agree with TRBD1. Per the germline V gene, CDR1 is SEHNR and CDR2 is FQNEAQ (reference sequence). The CDR3 consists of 14 residues. Trimming at V came to 8 bases and at J to 6 bases, leaving 11 bases not matched to a gene. The CDR3 sequence is CASGRDRDSLEQYC. The CDR3 DNA follows: TGTGCCAGCGGACGGGACAGGGACTCTCTCGAGCAGTACTGC.

The table lists this clonotype with a few counts. The CDR3 protein is CASRKDNSGANVLTF. Here the CDR3 DNA reads TGTGCCAGCAGAAAGGACAACTCTGGGGCCAACGTCCTGACTTTC. The rearrangement joins TRBV6-1 to TRBJ2-6; a weak D match, TRBD1 (5 bases). This CDR3 has 15 amino acids. The germline V gene encodes CDR1 MNHNS and CDR2 SASEGT. V was pared by 6 bases and J by 0 bases, with 9 bases between.

In its sample, this clonotype was seen many times. V usage is TRBV29-1 and J usage is TRBJ2-5; 9 nucleotides agree with TRBD2. CDR3 length: 15 residues. Germline CDR1 and CDR2: SQVTM and ANQGSEA. V lost 0 bases to trimming and J lost 4 bases; unmatched junction nucleotides: 6. CDR3 sequence reads: CSVEEMSGGSETQYF. CDR3 DNA: TGCAGCGTTGAAGAGATGAGCGGGGGGTCAGAGACCCAGTACTTC.

This clonotype was recorded many times. The chain has TRBV6-5 and TRBJ2-2; tentatively, D is TRBD1 (5 bases). Germline V gene lookup returns CDR1 MNHEY and CDR2 SVGAGI. This CDR3 contains 15 residues. V lost 4 bases and J 4 bases, leaving 13 bases between the germline ends. The CDR3, as DNA: TGTGCCAGCAGTTTGCAGGGTGATGGCACCGGGGAGCTGTTTTTT. It encodes CASSLQGDGTGELFF.

Ten or more counts support this clonotype. The chain links TRBV20-1 to TRBJ1-1; D perhaps matches TRBD1 (5 bases). The V end was cut by 2 bases, the J end by 3 bases, with 10 bases between. The CDR3 is 13 residues long. Germline CDR1 is DFQATT and CDR2 is SNEGSKA (reference sequence). CDR3 amino acids: CSARNSGDTEAFF. CDR3 DNA: TGCAGTGCTAGAAATTCGGGGGACACTGAAGCTTTCTTT.

This clonotype was recorded at least ten times. Given a much more abundant clone one base away, this may be a read error. The rearrangement uses TRBV12-3 or TRBV12-4 and TRBJ1-6; D unresolved. The CDR3 sequence is 13 residues long. CDR3 sequence (DNA): TGTGCCAGCAGTTTATTGGGAGGTTCACACCTCCACTTT. This translates into CASSLLGGSHLHF.

This clonotype has only a few counts. The V gene is TRBV20-1, the J gene TRBJ2-7, with TRBD2 as a possible D gene (6 bases). Germline CDR1 reads DFQATT; CDR2 reads SNEGSKA (reference sequence). Trimming shortened V by 3 bases and J by 0 bases, and 9 bases separated the two germline ends. This CDR3 spans 13 amino acids. CDR3 protein: CSASAGSSYEQYF. CDR3 DNA: TGCAGTGCTAGCGCGGGAAGCTCCTACGAGCAGTACTTC.

The table lists this clonotype with many counts. The chain is built from TRBV20-1 and TRBJ1-6; TRBD1 agrees at 7 bases. The germline gives CDR1 DFQATT, CDR2 SNEGSKA (reference sequence). This CDR3 contains 14 residues. The V segment lost 6 bases and the J segment 9 bases; nucleotides outside the gene matches: 11. The CDR3 sequence: CSATTTGVGSPLHF. CDR3 nucleotides: TGCAGTGCAACGACAACAGGGGTTGGTTCACCCCTCCACTTT.

This clonotype was seen more than once but under ten times. The chain carries TRBV11-3 and TRBJ2-1, with 11 bases aligning to TRBD2. Trimming at V came to 5 bases and at J to 8 bases, leaving 5 bases not matched to a gene. The CDR3 extends over 14 amino acids. Germline V gene sequence: CDR1 SGHNT, CDR2 YENEEA. The CDR3 loop is CASSPGLAVDEQFF. Written as DNA, the CDR3 is TGTGCCAGCAGCCCGGGACTAGCGGTAGATGAGCAGTTCTTC.

On this clonotype itself: An end of the junction differs from the germline gene, which may be a read error. The genes are TRBV10-1 and TRBJ2-4; perhaps D is TRBD1 or TRBD2 (5 bases each). The CDR3 contains 13 residues. Germline V lookup: CDR1 WNHNN, CDR2 SYGVQD (reference sequence). The CDR3: CASSAGTGNIQYF. In DNA form, the CDR3 reads TGTGCCAGCAGTGCTGGGACGGGAAACATTCAGTACTTC.

At least ten counts were recorded for this clonotype. CDR3 coding DNA: TGTGCCAGCAGCTTAGAGGTCGGCAGCATCTACGAGCAGTACTTC. This gives the protein CASSLEVGSIYEQYF. This chain joins TRBV7-2 and TRBJ2-7; D is ambiguous. Germline V gene lookup returns CDR1 SGHTA and CDR2 FQGNSA. This CDR3 contains 15 residues. The V end was cut by 1 base, the J end by 3 bases, with 13 bases between.

This clonotype was seen ten or more times. The chain joins TRBV6-1 to TRBJ2-7, with 7 bases identical to TRBD1. The CDR3 has 14 residues. In germline, CDR1 is MNHNS, CDR2 SASEGT. Trimming took 8 bases from V and 1 from J; bases not matched to a gene: 8. The CDR3 spells CASSQGDRSYEQYF. Written as DNA, the CDR3 is TGTGCCAGCTCCCAGGGGGATAGGTCCTACGAGCAGTACTTC.